This T cell receptor (beta chain) was found in a study of blood T cell repertoires in COVID-19. TCRdb's table, derived via immunoSEQ multiplex PCR, lists solely in-frame clones and lacks some. The sample lists hundreds of thousands of clones; 85% to 90% were seen once. The sequenced material came from PBMCs or T cells enriched from blood (not recorded which). The sequence was collected from a woman aged 45-65 years who had recovered from COVID-19.

In DNA form, the CDR3 reads TGTGCCAGCAGCCAAGATACAGGGGCGAACACTGAAGCTTTCTTT. This codes for CASSQDTGANTEAFF. The rearrangement joins TRBV3-1 (or the pseudogene TRBV3-2) to TRBJ1-1, with 7 nucleotides matching TRBD1. The CDR3 covers 15 residues. V shed 0 bases and J 1 base; nucleotides not matched to a gene: 2. The germline V gene has CDR1 LGHDT and CDR2 YNNKEL (reference sequence).